Described below is a single TCR beta chain sequence and its context. Produced via immunoSEQ multiplex PCR; TCRdb's table is partial and in-frame only. In the table there are 650,000 to 800,000 clones, around 89% of which are singletons. This entry is derived from a study of blood T cell repertoires in COVID-19. Trimming pared 6 bases from V and 8 bases from J, leaving 16 bases between. This CDR3 contains 13 residues. Germline V CDR1 and CDR2: SGHTA, FQGTGA. The chain joins TRBV7-3 to TRBJ1-2; D is perhaps TRBD1 (6 bases). The sequence was collected from a woman in her late teens or twenties with acute or convalescent COVID-19. Source material: peripheral blood. CDR3 sequence (DNA): TGTGCCAGCAGTTATACAGGGTTTGCGGGCTACACCTTC. Translated: CASSYTGFAGYTF. Using reference TRBV7-3 and TRBJ1-2 for the parts outside the CDR3, the full variable domain is GAGVSQTPSNKVTEKGKYVELRCDPISGHTALYWYRQSLGQGPEFLIYFQGTGAADDSGLPNDRFFAVRPEGSVSTLKIQRTERGDSAVYLCASSYTGFAGYTFGSGTRLTVV.